This T cell receptor beta chain was recorded in a study of blood T cell repertoires in COVID-19. In the source study's methods: Reference gene primer amplification gave nucleated cell count estimates. The table came from immunoSEQ multiplex PCR; TCRdb's copy has only in-frame clones and leaves some out. V, J and clone size derive from that table, while D and trimming were established from the DNA sequence. The sample records around 350,000 clones, around 90% being singletons. V shed 5 bases and J 6 bases; nucleotides not matched to a gene: 8. The germline gives CDR1 SGHAT, CDR2 FQNNGV. The CDR3 is made up of 14 amino acids.

The sequencing sample was made of peripheral blood. The chain couples TRBV11-2 to TRBJ1-2, with 8 bases fitting TRBD1. The source is a human donor in a cohort sampled during active COVID-19. The CDR3 region is CASSLSQGANGYTF. CDR3 bases: TGTGCCAGCAGCCTATCGCAGGGGGCAAATGGCTACACCTTC.